This is a list of T cell receptor beta chains from one sample in a study of Ad26.COV2.S vaccination and SARS-CoV-2 variants. Generated by immunoSEQ multiplex PCR, the TCRdb table keeps only in-frame clones and is missing some. Here the sample spans about 400,000 clones, 75% to 90% being singletons. Sequencing used peripheral blood, obtained in a trial of Ad26.COV2.S vaccine versus placebo. Receptors were obtained from a person between 18 and 59 years old who received the Ad26.COV2.S COVID-19 vaccine or a placebo. Each CDR3 is given with its conserved first and last residue. Fields, in order: CDR3 length, V gene, J gene, clone size, D gene, CDR3 DNA, CDR3 protein. A D gene is named only where the DNA matches it firmly. Only some rows state a clone size, as once, few, many or a class for expanded clones.

13	TRBV7-2	TRBJ2-5	-	TRBD2	TGTGCCAGCACCATAGCGGGAAGCGAGACCCAGTACTTC	CASTIAGSETQYF
12	TRBV10-2	TRBJ1-5	-	-	TGCGCCAGCAGTGACCATGATCAGCCCCAGCATTTT	CASSDHDQPQHF
15	TRBV28	TRBJ1-5	-	TRBD1	TGTGCCAGCAGTCCCAGGGGGCGAGGCAATCAGCCCCAGCATTTT	CASSPRGRGNQPQHF
15	TRBV2	TRBJ2-5	once	-	TGTGCCAGCATAAGGTCGAGACAGGACCAAGAGACCCAGTACTTC	CASIRSRQDQETQYF
17	TRBV4-1	TRBJ1-2	-	TRBD1	TGCGCCAGCAGCCGGGACAGTACCGCGGGACAGGGGGAAGGCTACACCTTC	CASSRDSTAGQGEGYTF
14	TRBV30	TRBJ2-3	-	-	TGTGCCTGGGAGGGGACGGGGCGCACAGATACGCAGTATTTT	CAWEGTGRTDTQYF
14	TRBV7-9	TRBJ2-7	few	-	TGTGCCAGCAGCTTAACCGCTGCGGCAGGCGGGCAGTACTTC	CASSLTAAAGGQYF
14	TRBV30	TRBJ2-7	-	TRBD2	TGTGCCTGGAGTTCGACTAGCGGGAGCTACGAGCAGTACTTC	CAWSSTSGSYEQYF
13	TRBV6-5	TRBJ2-7	-	-	TGTGCCACCTCCGGGACGGGAATTTCCGAGCAGTACTTC	CATSGTGISEQYF
16	TRBV24-1	TRBJ2-3	-	TRBD1	TGTGCCACCAGTGACCCCGGGACAGGGGACACAGATACGCAGTATTTT	CATSDPGTGDTDTQYF
15	TRBV2	TRBJ2-1	-	-	TGTGCCAGCAGACAGGACTTTAGCTCCTACAATGAGCAGTTCTTC	CASRQDFSSYNEQFF
18	TRBV7-9	TRBJ2-7	-	TRBD2	TGTGCCAGCAGCTTAGGTCTCCTAGCGGGAGAGGTTCGCTACGAGCAGTACTTC	CASSLGLLAGEVRYEQYF
14	TRBV7-2	TRBJ1-5	-	-	TGTGCCAGCAGCTTCGCGAGTAGCAATCAGCCCCAGCATTTT	CASSFASSNQPQHF
14	TRBV7-9	TRBJ2-1	-	TRBD2	TGTGCCAGCAGCCACGGGACTAGTTCCGATGAGCAGTTCTTC	CASSHGTSSDEQFF
15	TRBV6-6	TRBJ2-7	few	-	TGTGCCAGCAGTCACCATCAATCCGGTGGTGGCGAGCAGTACTTC	CASSHHQSGGGEQYF
17	TRBV7-2	TRBJ1-2	-	-	TGTGCCAGCAGCTCGAGGGATATGCACAGAGCTAACTATGGCTACACCTTC	CASSSRDMHRANYGYTF
15	TRBV28	TRBJ1-5	-	-	TGTGCCAGCAGTTCATGGGGGGGGGACGGTCAGCCCCAGCATTTT	CASSSWGGDGQPQHF
16	TRBV24-1	TRBJ2-5	-	TRBD2	TGTGCCACCAGTGATCCCCGGACTAGCGGCCAAGAGACCCAGTACTTC	CATSDPRTSGQETQYF
13	TRBV14	TRBJ2-4	-	-	TGTGCCAGCAGCGATTTCTCGACCTACATTCAGTACTTC	CASSDFSTYIQYF
16	TRBV19	TRBJ2-1	-	-	TGTGCCAGTAGTATAGTTGCGGGTGTCTCCTACAATGAGCAGTTCTTC	CASSIVAGVSYNEQFF
13	TRBV27	TRBJ2-5	-	-	TGTGCCAGCACCACCCGTAGCTCGGAGACCCAGTACTTC	CASTTRSSETQYF
12	TRBV5-6	TRBJ2-1	-	-	TGTGCCAGCAGCTTGAGGGCTAGTCAGCAGTTCTTC	CASSLRASQQFF
12	TRBV5-6	TRBJ2-7	-	-	TGTGCCAGCAGCTTGGCCTCGGGGGGCTCAACCTTC	CASSLASGGSTF
17	TRBV14	TRBJ1-2	-	-	TGTGCCAGCAGCCAAGATGTCATGATGGCGAGGGTGGGAGGCTACACCTTC	CASSQDVMMARVGGYTF
14	TRBV13	TRBJ1-2	-	TRBD1	TGTGCCAGCAGCTTGGACAGGGGGCTCTATGGCTACACCTTC	CASSLDRGLYGYTF
14	TRBV28	TRBJ1-2	-	-	TGTGCCAGCAGTCCACCGACAGAGAACTATGGCTACACCTTC	CASSPPTENYGYTF
16	TRBV7-2	TRBJ2-2	-	TRBD2	TGTGCCAGCAGCCCCCGGGGGCCTGCGGGGGGCGGGGAGCTGTTTTTT	CASSPRGPAGGGELFF
13	TRBV4-1	TRBJ2-7	few	-	TGCGCCAGCAGCCAAGAACGCGGGTACGAGCAGTACTTC	CASSQERGYEQYF
16	TRBV30	TRBJ1-1	-	TRBD1	TGTGCCTGGAGTGTACTGTTGACAGGGGTCGGGTCTGAAGCTTTCTTT	CAWSVLLTGVGSEAFF
14	TRBV5-1	TRBJ2-1	-	-	TGCGCCAGCAGCTTGGATCCCGCCTACAATGAGCAGTTCTTC	CASSLDPAYNEQFF
13	TRBV7-2	TRBJ2-2	-	-	TGTGCCAGCAGCTTAGCCTTGAACGGGGAGCTGTTTTTT	CASSLALNGELFF
15	TRBV27	TRBJ1-2	-	-	TGTGCCAGCAGTTTGACCGGGGCCCCTAACTATGGCTACACCTTC	CASSLTGAPNYGYTF
14	TRBV18	TRBJ2-7	-	TRBD1	TGTGCCAGCTCACCGGACAGGGCCGGGAAGGGGCAGTACTTC	CASSPDRAGKGQYF
14	TRBV11-3	TRBJ2-5	-	-	TGTGCCAGCAGCGTCATTACCCCGCAAGAGACCCAGTACTTC	CASSVITPQETQYF
14	TRBV7-2	TRBJ2-7	-	-	TGTGCCAGCAGCTTAAAGCAGGGATCGGGCGAGCAGTACTTC	CASSLKQGSGEQYF
15	TRBV7-2	TRBJ1-2	-	TRBD1	TGTGCCAGCAGCTTAGGACAGGGGTCTAACTATGGCTACACCTTC	CASSLGQGSNYGYTF
13	TRBV7-9	TRBJ1-2	-	TRBD1	TGTGCCAGCAGCCAAGGGACAGGGGACGGCTACACCTTC	CASSQGTGDGYTF
11	TRBV20-1	TRBJ2-3	-	-	TGCAGTGCTAGGAGCACAGATACGCAGTATTTT	CSARSTDTQYF
13	TRBV12-3/TRBV12-4	TRBJ2-2	few	-	TGTGCCAGCAGTTTTGGGAACTCGGGGGAGCTGTTTTTT	CASSFGNSGELFF
12	TRBV11-3	TRBJ2-3	-	-	TGTGCCAGCAGCACCCCCCTAGATACGCAGTATTTT	CASSTPLDTQYF
16	TRBV7-2	TRBJ2-2	-	-	TGTGCCAGCAGCTGGGACCCTAACCCGGGAAACGGGGAGCTGTTTTTT	CASSWDPNPGNGELFF
13	TRBV18	TRBJ1-2	-	-	TGTGCCAGCTCACCGAGAAGGGACGATGGCTACACCTTC	CASSPRRDDGYTF
13	TRBV27	TRBJ2-7	-	-	TGTGCCAGCACTCCCAACTCAGGGTACGAGCAGTACTTC	CASTPNSGYEQYF
15	TRBV7-2	TRBJ2-1	-	-	TGTGCCAGCAGCTTAGAGACCGGGAAGTCGGTGGAGCAGTTCTTC	CASSLETGKSVEQFF
15	TRBV28	TRBJ1-5	-	-	TGTGCCAGCAGTTTAAGCGGGACGGGAAATCAGCCCCAGCATTTT	CASSLSGTGNQPQHF
13	TRBV19	TRBJ2-7	once	-	TGTGCCAGTAGTATAGGGGGCATCTACGAGCAGTACTTC	CASSIGGIYEQYF
18	TRBV12-2	TRBJ1-3	-	-	-	CASRLGLVWWASGNTIYF
12	TRBV28	TRBJ1-2	-	-	TGTGCCAGCAAGGACAACGACTATGGCTACACCTTC	CASKDNDYGYTF
11	TRBV6-5	TRBJ1-1	-	-	TGTGCCAGCCGGAGCCCGGGGAAAGCTTTCTTT	CASRSPGKAFF
15	TRBV7-2	TRBJ2-3	-	-	TGTGCCAGCAGTTTTGACTGGTCTAGCACAGATACGCAGTATTTT	CASSFDWSSTDTQYF
12	TRBV12-3/TRBV12-4	TRBJ1-1	-	-	TGTGCCAGCAGTTTAGAGGACAGTGAAGCTTTCTTT	CASSLEDSEAFF
13	TRBV14	TRBJ1-2	-	-	TGTGCCAGCAGCCAGGAGGCCGCAACCCGCTACACCTTC	CASSQEAATRYTF
12	TRBV5-4	TRBJ2-2	-	-	TGTGCCAGCAGCTCCAACGGGGGGGAGCTGTTTTTT	CASSSNGGELFF
12	TRBV5-6	TRBJ2-7	-	-	TGTGCCAGCAGCTTGTCCACCTACGAGCAGTACTTC	CASSLSTYEQYF
13	TRBV9	TRBJ1-1	-	-	TGTGCCAGCAGCGTCTCGGGGGGAGCTGAAGCTTTCTTT	CASSVSGGAEAFF
16	TRBV20-1	TRBJ2-2	-	TRBD1	TGCAGTGCTAGTACCCCGGGACAGGGGAACACCGGGGAGCTGTTTTTT	CSASTPGQGNTGELFF
15	TRBV7-9	TRBJ2-1	-	TRBD1	TGTGCCAGCAGCCCTTCAAGGACGGGACAGGATGAGCAGTTCTTC	CASSPSRTGQDEQFF
12	TRBV9	TRBJ2-1	-	-	TGTGCCAGCAGCACCTCCTACAATGAGCAGTTCTTC	CASSTSYNEQFF
15	TRBV19	TRBJ2-7	-	TRBD1	TGTGCCAGTAGTTTCGGACAGGGAACTACCTACGAGCAGTACTTC	CASSFGQGTTYEQYF